The 10 T cell receptor beta chains below were found in one sample sequenced in a study of Graves' ophthalmopathy and Graves' hyperthyroidism. RNA transcripts were the template, and TCR beta CDR3 regions were amplified from them. RT-PCR in the first round used HTBI primers; a second-round multiplex PCR followed. TCRdb analysed the multiplex PCR reads with MiXCR anew, one entry per CDR3 protein. The sample consists of about 480,000 distinct CDR3 sequences, about 15% of them appearing once. The specimen sequenced was blood. All receptors derive from a woman in her 30s with Graves' ophthalmopathy.

This clonotype was observed many times. The J gene is TRBJ2-7, the V gene TRBV18; 7 bases align to TRBD2. With V trimmed by 0 bases and J by 5 bases, 4 bases remained unmatched. Germline values: CDR1 KGHSH, CDR2 LQKENI. This CDR3 has 14 residues. Written as DNA, the CDR3 is TGTGCCAGCTCACCACCGGGGGGGGTGGACGAGCAGTACTTC. Encoded protein: CASSPPGGVDEQYF. Variable domain in full (rest from reference TRBV18 and TRBJ2-7): NAGVMQNPRHLVRRRGQEARLRCSPMKGHSHVYWYRQLPEEGLKFMVYLQKENIIDESGMPKERFSAEFPKEGPSILRIQQVVRGDSAAYFCASSPPGGVDEQYFGPGTRLTVT.

At least ten counts were recorded for this clonotype. The chain carries TRBV6-1 and TRBJ1-1; D is possibly TRBD1 (5 bases). This CDR3 has 13 amino acids. CDR1 is MNHNS and CDR2 is SASEGT in the germline V gene. The V end lost 6 bases, the J end lost 0 bases, and 8 bases lay between the germline ends. For the CDR3, the DNA is TGTGCCAGCAGCAGGGACGTGAACACTGAAGCTTTCTTT. Its protein is CASSRDVNTEAFF.

This clonotype came up many times. This sequence joins TRBV6-5 and TRBJ2-7; tentatively, D is TRBD1 (6 bases). V gave up 0 bases and J gave up 2 bases, with 14 bases separating them. This CDR3 region has 16 residues. The germline gives CDR1 MNHEY, CDR2 SVGAGI. In nucleotides, the CDR3 is TGTGCCAGCAGTTACTCGGCGTCAGGGGTAGCCTACGAGCAGTACTTC. The encoded protein is CASSYSASGVAYEQYF.

This clonotype was picked up many times. V usage is TRBV6-2 or TRBV6-3 and J usage is TRBJ2-7; maybe TRBD2 (5 bases). The V end lost 6 bases, the J end lost 0 bases, and 15 bases lay between the germline ends. CDR1 MNHEY and CDR2 SVGEGT come from the germline V gene. This CDR3 is 15 amino acids long. CDR3 sequence: CASSPPVRGSYEQYF. CDR3 DNA: TGTGCCAGCAGCCCCCCAGTTCGGGGCTCCTACGAGCAGTACTTC.

This clonotype has ten or more counts. V is TRBV9 and J is TRBJ1-5, with no clear D. The CDR3 is 14 residues long. Trimming shortened V by 3 bases and J by 1 base, and 8 bases separated the two germline ends. From germline, CDR1 is SGDLS and CDR2 YYNGEE. In DNA form, the CDR3 reads TGTGCCAGCAGCGGGGGAGCGAGCAATCAGCCCCAGCATTTT. Its translation: CASSGGASNQPQHF.

This clonotype has a count of ten or more. CDR3 in DNA: TGTGCCAGCAAAAATTCACCCCTCCACTTT. It encodes CASKNSPLHF. The chain employs TRBV9 and TRBJ1-6; D gene ambiguous. This CDR3 contains 10 residues. The V and J ends lost 6 bases and 7 bases respectively, with 2 bases between them. CDR1 and CDR2 from the germline V gene are SGDLS and YYNGEE.

The CDR3 bases are TGTGCCAGCAGCTCCGGACAGGTCAATCAGCCCCAGCATTTT. It translates to CASSSGQVNQPQHF. The chain is built from TRBV7-6 and TRBJ1-5; TRBD1 matches at 7 bases. Trimming cost V 4 bases and J 3 bases; bases outside gene matches: 3. Germline CDR1 and CDR2: SGHVS and FNYEAQ. This CDR3 spans 14 amino acids.

This clonotype was observed many times. This sequence joins TRBV28 and TRBJ1-6; D is possibly TRBD1 (6 bases). CDR3 length: 15 amino acids. Per the germline V gene, CDR1 is MDHEN and CDR2 is SYDVKM. V shed 7 bases and J shed 7 bases, with 17 bases lying between them. CDR3: CASNPAGATNSPLHF. The CDR3 DNA reads as TGTGCCAGCAACCCGGCGGGGGCGACGAATTCACCCCTCCACTTT.

To note about this clonotype: This sequence may be a read error, since a much larger clone differs from it by one base. This likely comes from a read error, as the CDR3 has no conserved phenylalanine or tryptophan at its end. V and J are TRBV27 and TRBJ1-2, with D possibly being TRBD1 (5 bases). The CDR3 has 14 residues. Germline V gene sequence: CDR1 MNHEY, CDR2 SMNVEV (reference sequence). Deletions cut 6 bases from V and 6 bases from J, with 17 bases between. CDR3 coding DNA: TGTGCCAGCAGCACCCTGGGGGGGTTAGATGGCTACACCGTC. Protein sequence: CASSTLGGLDGYTV.

V gene TRBV20-1 combines with J gene TRBJ2-7; D is uncertain. V gave up 6 bases and J gave up 6 bases, with 12 bases separating them. The germline V gene has CDR1 DFQATT and CDR2 SNEGSKA (reference sequence). This CDR3 has 11 amino acids. The CDR3 DNA is TGCAGTGCCATCTACTACTCCGAGCAGTACTTC. It codes for CSAIYYSEQYF.